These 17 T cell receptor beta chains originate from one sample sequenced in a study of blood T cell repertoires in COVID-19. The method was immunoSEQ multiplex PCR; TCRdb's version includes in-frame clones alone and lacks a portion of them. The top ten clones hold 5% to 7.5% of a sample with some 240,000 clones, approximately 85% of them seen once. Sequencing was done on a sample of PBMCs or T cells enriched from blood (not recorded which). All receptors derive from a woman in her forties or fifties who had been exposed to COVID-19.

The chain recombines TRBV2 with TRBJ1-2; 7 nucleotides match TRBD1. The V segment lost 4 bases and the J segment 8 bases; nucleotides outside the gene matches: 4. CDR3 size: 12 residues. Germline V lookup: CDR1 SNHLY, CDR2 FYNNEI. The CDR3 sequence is CASSVQGGGYTF. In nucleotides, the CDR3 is TGTGCCAGCAGTGTCCAGGGGGGAGGCTACACCTTC.

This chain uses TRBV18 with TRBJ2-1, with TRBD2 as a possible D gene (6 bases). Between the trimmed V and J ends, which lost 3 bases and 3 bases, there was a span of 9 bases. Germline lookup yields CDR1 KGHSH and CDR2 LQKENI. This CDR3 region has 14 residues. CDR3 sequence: CASSPSEGYNEQFF. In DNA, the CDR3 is TGTGCCAGCTCACCGTCGGAGGGCTACAATGAGCAGTTCTTC.

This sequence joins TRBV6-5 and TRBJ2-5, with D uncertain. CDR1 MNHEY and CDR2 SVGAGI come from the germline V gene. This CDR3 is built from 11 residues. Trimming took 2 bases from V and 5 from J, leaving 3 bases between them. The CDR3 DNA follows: TGTGCCAGCAGTTACCGGGAGACCCAGTACTTC. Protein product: CASSYRETQYF.

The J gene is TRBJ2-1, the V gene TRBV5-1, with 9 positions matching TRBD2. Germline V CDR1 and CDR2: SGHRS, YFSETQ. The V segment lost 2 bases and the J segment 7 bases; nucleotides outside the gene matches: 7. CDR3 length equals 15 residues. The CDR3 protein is CASSLLAGVGNEQFF. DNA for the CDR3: TGCGCCAGCAGCTTATTAGCGGGGGTTGGGAATGAGCAGTTCTTC.

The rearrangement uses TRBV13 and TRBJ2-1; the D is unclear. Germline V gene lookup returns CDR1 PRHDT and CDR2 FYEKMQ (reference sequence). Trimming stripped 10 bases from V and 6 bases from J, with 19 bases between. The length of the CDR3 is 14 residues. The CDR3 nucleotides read TGTGCCACCACTAATTCACAACTTCCCAATGAGCAGTTCTTC. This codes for CATTNSQLPNEQFF.

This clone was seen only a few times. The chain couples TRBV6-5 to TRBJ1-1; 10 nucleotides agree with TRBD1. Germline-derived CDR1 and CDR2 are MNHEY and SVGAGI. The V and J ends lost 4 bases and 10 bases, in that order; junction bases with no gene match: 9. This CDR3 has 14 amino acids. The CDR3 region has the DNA TGTGCCAGCAGTTTCCGGGACAGGGGTTGGAGAGCTTTCTTT. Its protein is CASSFRDRGWRAFF.

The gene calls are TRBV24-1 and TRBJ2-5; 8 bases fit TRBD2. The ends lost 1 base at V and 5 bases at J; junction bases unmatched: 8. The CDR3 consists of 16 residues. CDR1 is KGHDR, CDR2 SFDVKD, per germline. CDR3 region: CATSDFRSGGAETQYF. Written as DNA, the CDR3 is TGTGCCACCAGTGATTTCCGGTCGGGGGGGGCGGAGACCCAGTACTTC.

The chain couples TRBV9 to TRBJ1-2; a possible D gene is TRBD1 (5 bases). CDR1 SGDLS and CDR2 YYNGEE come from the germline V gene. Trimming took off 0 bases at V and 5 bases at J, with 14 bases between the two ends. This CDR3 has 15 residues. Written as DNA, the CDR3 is TGTGCCAGCAGCGTAGAACCAGGGCGGGGGTATGGCTACACCTTC. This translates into CASSVEPGRGYGYTF.

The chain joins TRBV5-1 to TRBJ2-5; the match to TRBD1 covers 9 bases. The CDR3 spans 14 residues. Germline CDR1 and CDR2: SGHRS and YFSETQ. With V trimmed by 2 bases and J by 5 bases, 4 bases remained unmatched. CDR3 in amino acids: CASSFRDRAETQYF. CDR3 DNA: TGCGCCAGCAGCTTTAGGGACAGGGCGGAGACCCAGTACTTC.

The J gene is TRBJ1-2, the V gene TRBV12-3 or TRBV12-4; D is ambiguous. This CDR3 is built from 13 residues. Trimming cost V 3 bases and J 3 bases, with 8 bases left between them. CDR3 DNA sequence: TGTGCCAGCAGTTTGCTACGCGACTATGGCTACACCTTC. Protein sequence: CASSLLRDYGYTF.

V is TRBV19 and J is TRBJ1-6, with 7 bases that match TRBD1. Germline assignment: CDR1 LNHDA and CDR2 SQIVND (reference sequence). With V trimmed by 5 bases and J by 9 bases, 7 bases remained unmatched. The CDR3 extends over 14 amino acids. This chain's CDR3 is CASSRTGPASPLHF. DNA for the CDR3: TGTGCCAGTAGTCGGACAGGTCCGGCTTCACCCCTCCACTTT.

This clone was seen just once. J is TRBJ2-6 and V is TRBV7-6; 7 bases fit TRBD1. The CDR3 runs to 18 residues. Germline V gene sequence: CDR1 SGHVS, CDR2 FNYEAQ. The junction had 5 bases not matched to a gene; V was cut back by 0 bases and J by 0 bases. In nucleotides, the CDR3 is TGTGCCAGCAGCTTAGCCGGGACAGTTTACTCTGGGGCCAACGTCCTGACTTTC. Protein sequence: CASSLAGTVYSGANVLTF.

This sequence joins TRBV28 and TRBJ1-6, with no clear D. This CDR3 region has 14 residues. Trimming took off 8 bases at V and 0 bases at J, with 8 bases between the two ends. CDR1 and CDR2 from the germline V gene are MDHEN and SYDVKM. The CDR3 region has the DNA TGTGCCAGCTCAGGAATCTCCTATAATTCACCCCTCCACTTT. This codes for CASSGISYNSPLHF.

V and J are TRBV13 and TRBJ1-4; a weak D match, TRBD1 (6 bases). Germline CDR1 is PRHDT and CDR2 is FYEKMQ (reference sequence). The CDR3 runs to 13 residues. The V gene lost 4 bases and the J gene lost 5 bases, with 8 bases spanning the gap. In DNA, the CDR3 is TGTGCCAGCAGCTCCAGGGGAAATGAAAAACTGTTTTTT. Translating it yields CASSSRGNEKLFF.

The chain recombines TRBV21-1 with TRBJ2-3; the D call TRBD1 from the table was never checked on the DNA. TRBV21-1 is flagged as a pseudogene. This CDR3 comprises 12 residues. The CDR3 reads CASSIQTDTQYF. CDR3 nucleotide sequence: TGTGCCAGCAGCATCCAAACAGATACGCAGTATTTT.

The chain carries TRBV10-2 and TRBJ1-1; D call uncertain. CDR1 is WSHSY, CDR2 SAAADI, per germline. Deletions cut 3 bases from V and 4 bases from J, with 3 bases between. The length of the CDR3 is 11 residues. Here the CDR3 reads CASSDGTEAFF. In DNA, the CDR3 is TGCGCCAGCAGTGACGGCACTGAAGCTTTCTTT.

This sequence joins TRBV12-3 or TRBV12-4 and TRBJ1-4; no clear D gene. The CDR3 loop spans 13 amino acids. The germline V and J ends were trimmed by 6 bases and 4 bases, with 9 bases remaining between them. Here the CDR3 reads CASRGELNEKLFF. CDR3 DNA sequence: TGTGCCAGCAGGGGAGAGCTTAATGAAAAACTGTTTTTT.